This T cell receptor (beta chain) originates from a study of blood T cell repertoires in COVID-19. Whole-study context: Samples of COVID-19 (acute and convalescent) were obtained from the United States, Italy and Spain. T cells, B-cell-depleted T cells, or PBMCs supplied cDNA or gDNA.

Original handling: Reference gene primer amplification gave estimated nucleated cell counts. Clones were sequenced by immunoSEQ multiplex PCR, and TCRdb holds only the in-frame ones, with some missing. V and J calls and clone size follow that table, whereas D and trimming were derived from the DNA. The sample lists approximately 230,000 clones, roughly four fifths occurring once. Germline CDR1 reads SGHAT; CDR2 reads FQDESV (reference sequence). V dropped 3 bases and J dropped 2; count of bases not matched to a gene: 2. This CDR3 is built from 15 residues. The chain has TRBV11-1 and TRBJ2-7, with TRBD2 matching 12 bases. This TCR was recovered from a man older than 75 with acute or convalescent COVID-19. Sequenced: peripheral blood. The CDR3 DNA reads as TGTGCCAGCAGCTTCGGACTAGCGGGACCCTACGAGCAGTACTTC. Amino acid sequence: CASSFGLAGPYEQYF.